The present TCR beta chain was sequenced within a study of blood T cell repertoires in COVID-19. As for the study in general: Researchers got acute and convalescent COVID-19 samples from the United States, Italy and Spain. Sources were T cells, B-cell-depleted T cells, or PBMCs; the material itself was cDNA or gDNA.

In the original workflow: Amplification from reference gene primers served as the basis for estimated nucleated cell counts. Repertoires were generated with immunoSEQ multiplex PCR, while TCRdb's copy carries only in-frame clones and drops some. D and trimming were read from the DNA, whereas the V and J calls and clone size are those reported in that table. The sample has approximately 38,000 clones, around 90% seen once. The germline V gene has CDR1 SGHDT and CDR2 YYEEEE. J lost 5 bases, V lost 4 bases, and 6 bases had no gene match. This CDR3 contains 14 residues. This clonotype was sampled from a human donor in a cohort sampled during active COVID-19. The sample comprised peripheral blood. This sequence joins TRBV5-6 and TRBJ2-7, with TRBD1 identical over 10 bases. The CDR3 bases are TGTGCCAGCAGCACGGACAGGGGGAGCGACGAGCAGTACTTC. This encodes CASSTDRGSDEQYF.